The 30 T cell receptor beta chains below all came from one sample that was sequenced in a study of T cell changes during pregnancy in multiple sclerosis. TCRdb's copy holds only in-frame clones and misses some; the assay was immunoSEQ multiplex PCR. The sample has just over 80,000 clones, about 95% seen once; the top ten hold more than 0.95%. This sample comprised peripheral blood, obtained in the second trimester of pregnancy. Receptors originate from a female donor with multiple sclerosis, enrolled in a pregnancy study.

The chain carries TRBV9 and TRBJ1-1; 9 positions agree with TRBD1. Trimming cost V 3 bases and J 6 bases; bases outside gene matches: 9. Per the germline V gene, CDR1 is SGDLS and CDR2 is YYNGEE. The CDR3 loop spans 15 amino acids. The CDR3 loop reads CASSAADRGLPEAFF. CDR3 DNA: TGTGCCAGCAGCGCAGCGGACAGGGGACTTCCTGAAGCTTTCTTT.

J is TRBJ2-5 and V is TRBV9; D unclear. The CDR3 spans 13 residues. V lost 7 bases and J 3 bases, leaving 13 bases between the germline ends. CDR1 and CDR2 (germline): SGDLS, YYNGEE. CDR3 sequence (DNA): TGTGCCAGCGCCCTGAGTCTGAAAGAGACCCAGTACTTC. Translating it yields CASALSLKETQYF.

The J gene is TRBJ2-1, the V gene TRBV19, with D hard to call. Germline-derived CDR1 and CDR2 are LNHDA and SQIVND (reference sequence). This CDR3 is 13 amino acids long. Between the trimmed V and J ends, which lost 5 bases and 4 bases, there was a span of 9 bases. CDR3 nucleotide sequence: TGTGCCAGTAGTTTGAGGTCGTACAATGAGCAGTTCTTC. This translates into CASSLRSYNEQFF.

The rearrangement links TRBV11-3 to TRBJ1-1, with D possibly being TRBD1 (5 bases). The V end lost 5 bases, the J end lost 2 bases, and 9 bases lay between the germline ends. The CDR3 is 13 amino acids. Looked up from germline, CDR1 is SGHNT and CDR2 is YENEEA. As DNA, the CDR3 is TGTGCCAGCAGCGGACACCAAAACACTGAAGCTTTCTTT. Protein: CASSGHQNTEAFF.

The V and J genes are TRBV11-2 and TRBJ2-7, with 7 bases fitting TRBD1. The V gene end was trimmed by 1 base and the J gene end by 12 bases; junction bases not matched to a gene: 3. CDR3 length: 11 residues. The V gene's germline CDR1 is SGHAT and CDR2 FQNNGV. CDR3 region: CASSLGQGLYF. DNA of the CDR3: TGTGCCAGCAGCTTAGGACAGGGTTTGTACTTC.

The rearrangement uses TRBV25-1 and TRBJ2-1; TRBD1 is a possible D gene (6 bases). The germline gives CDR1 MGHDK, CDR2 SYGVNS. V was clipped by 5 bases and J by 7 bases, with 15 bases between them. CDR3 length equals 14 residues. CDR3 DNA sequence: TGTGCCAGCAGTCTTCCAGGGGTGAGGAATGAGCAGTTCTTC. It is translated as CASSLPGVRNEQFF.

V gene TRBV28 combines with J gene TRBJ2-2, with D unclear. The CDR3 has 15 amino acids. Germline V lookup: CDR1 MDHEN, CDR2 SYDVKM. V lost 6 bases to trimming and J lost 0 bases, with 11 bases between them. CDR3 protein: CASSVLPSNTGELFF. DNA for the CDR3: TGTGCCAGCAGCGTACTACCGTCGAACACCGGGGAGCTGTTTTTT.

The J gene is TRBJ1-4, the V gene TRBV7-8; no firm D call. This CDR3 has 12 residues. Trimming removed 6 bases at V and 10 bases at J, with 12 bases between. CDR1 is SGHVS, CDR2 FQNEAQ, per germline. Written as DNA, the CDR3 is TGTGCCAGCAGAGGTCAGGTAGGAAAACTGTTTTTT. Encoded protein: CASRGQVGKLFF.

The CDR3 sequence is CASSTAVSYNEQFF. The CDR3 DNA reads as TGTGCCAGCAGTACTGCGGTTTCCTACAATGAGCAGTTCTTC. This rearrangement joins TRBV2 to TRBJ2-1; D gene ambiguous. Germline CDR1 reads SNHLY; CDR2 reads FYNNEI. The ends were cut back, 5 bases at V and 1 base at J, with 9 bases in the middle. This CDR3 has 14 amino acids.

The V and J genes are TRBV7-9 and TRBJ2-7; TRBD2 aligns across 9 bases. J was trimmed by 6 bases and V by 2 bases; bases with no gene match: 5. In germline, CDR1 is SEHNR, CDR2 FQNEAQ (reference sequence). The CDR3 totals 14 residues. The DNA for the CDR3 is TGTGCCAGCAGCTTAAAGGCTAGCGGGACCGAGCAGTACTTC. Translation gives CASSLKASGTEQYF. The full variable domain, with the rest looked up from reference TRBV7-9 and TRBJ2-7, is DTGVSQNPRHKITKRGQNVTFRCDPISEHNRLYWYRQTLGQGPEFLTYFQNEAQLEKSRLLSDRFSAERPKGSFSTLEIQRTEQGDSAMYLCASSLKASGTEQYFGPGTRLTVT.

The V and J genes are TRBV28 and TRBJ2-2; D call uncertain. Germline V CDR1 and CDR2: MDHEN, SYDVKM. The CDR3 totals 13 residues. Trimming removed 4 bases at V and 3 bases at J, with 6 bases between. The CDR3 reads CASSSPHTGELFF. In nucleotides, the CDR3 is TGTGCCAGCAGTTCTCCTCACACCGGGGAGCTGTTTTTT.

J is TRBJ2-2 and V is TRBV27; 10 bases align to TRBD1. This CDR3 is 14 amino acids long. In germline, CDR1 is MNHEY, CDR2 SMNVEV (reference sequence). V was pared by 7 bases and J by 6 bases, with 5 bases of the junction left unmatched. The CDR3 loop is CASTPDRGPGELFF. CDR3 DNA: TGTGCCAGCACCCCCGACAGGGGGCCCGGGGAGCTGTTTTTT.

The chain combines TRBV27 with TRBJ2-2, with 9 bases lining up with TRBD2. After removal of 6 bases from V and 7 bases from J, the junction contained 12 bases not matched to a gene. The CDR3 is 16 amino acids. Germline V CDR1 and CDR2: MNHEY, SMNVEV (reference sequence). This CDR3 is CASSPGLAGSGGELFF. In DNA form, the CDR3 reads TGTGCCAGCAGCCCGGGGCTAGCGGGAAGTGGCGGGGAGCTGTTTTTT.

The gene calls are TRBV28 and TRBJ1-2; D possibly corresponds to TRBD1 (6 bases). Germline lookup yields CDR1 MDHEN and CDR2 SYDVKM. This CDR3 is 13 amino acids long. The ends were cut back, 4 bases at V and 8 bases at J, with 14 bases in the middle. The CDR3 region has the DNA TGTGCCAGCAGTTATCAGGGGCGGCAGGGCTACACCTTC. It yields the protein CASSYQGRQGYTF.

The chain uses TRBV7-9 and TRBJ2-2, with 7 bases fitting TRBD1. V shed 5 bases and J 2 bases; nucleotides not matched to a gene: 14. The CDR3 totals 18 residues. Germline V gives CDR1 SEHNR, CDR2 FQNEAQ (reference sequence). In nucleotides, the CDR3 is TGTGCCAGCAGCCAAAATTTCGGACAGGAGAATAACACCGGGGAGCTGTTTTTT. Translating gives CASSQNFGQENNTGELFF. The full variable domain, its missing parts supplied by reference TRBV7-9 and TRBJ2-2, is DTGVSQNPRHKITKRGQNVTFRCDPISEHNRLYWYRQTLGQGPEFLTYFQNEAQLEKSRLLSDRFSAERPKGSFSTLEIQRTEQGDSAMYLCASSQNFGQENNTGELFFGEGSRLTVL.

The chain is built from TRBV29-1 and TRBJ1-1; D remains unclear. Germline values: CDR1 SQVTM, CDR2 ANQGSEA. The CDR3 contains 13 residues. Trimming shortened V by 0 bases and J by 11 bases, and 16 bases separated the two germline ends. This CDR3 reads CSVEDHRLPGAFF. CDR3 sequence (DNA): TGCAGCGTTGAAGATCACCGACTCCCCGGGGCTTTCTTT.

CDR3 coding DNA: TGTGCCAGTAGTATAGGTGCGGACAGGGTCTCTGAGACCCAGTACTTC. Amino acids: CASSIGADRVSETQYF. The rearrangement uses TRBV19 and TRBJ2-5; 8 bases match TRBD1. V lost 1 base, J lost 5 bases, and 9 bases stayed unmatched. Germline V gene data show CDR1 as LNHDA and CDR2 as SQIVND (reference sequence). This CDR3 has 16 amino acids.

V usage is TRBV10-1 and J usage is TRBJ1-2; tentatively, D is TRBD1 (6 bases). Germline V gene lookup returns CDR1 WNHNN and CDR2 SYGVQD (reference sequence). Trimming pared 2 bases from V and 4 bases from J, leaving 8 bases between. The CDR3 totals 13 residues. CDR3 in DNA: TGCGCCAGCAGTGAGACAGGGCTCTATGGCTACACCTTC. It encodes CASSETGLYGYTF.

The chain recombines TRBV27 with TRBJ2-5; TRBD2 is a possible D gene (5 bases). Trimming stripped 5 bases from V and 1 base from J, with 11 bases between. CDR3 length equals 14 residues. Germline V CDR1 and CDR2: MNHEY, SMNVEV (reference sequence). As DNA, the CDR3 is TGTGCCAGCAGTCCCCTCCGGGGCCAAGAGACCCAGTACTTC. This sequence encodes CASSPLRGQETQYF.

This sequence joins TRBV15 and TRBJ2-4, with D maybe TRBD1 (6 bases). V was pared by 1 base and J by 0 bases, with 13 bases between. The CDR3 length is 17 residues. Germline values: CDR1 LNHNV, CDR2 YYDKDF (reference sequence). The CDR3 spells CATSRVRTGLAKNIQYF. In DNA form, the CDR3 reads TGTGCCACCAGCAGAGTTCGAACAGGGTTAGCCAAAAACATTCAGTACTTC.

The J gene is TRBJ1-1, the V gene TRBV7-9; D not resolved. Germline assignment: CDR1 SEHNR and CDR2 FQNEAQ (reference sequence). Trimming stripped 4 bases from V and 4 bases from J, with 16 bases between. This CDR3 is built from 15 residues. For the CDR3, the DNA is TGTGCCAGCAGCTCTACCGGGATTCGGGGCACTGAAGCTTTCTTT. Protein: CASSSTGIRGTEAFF. Together with reference TRBV7-9 and TRBJ1-1, the CDR3 gives the full variable domain: DTGVSQNPRHKITKRGQNVTFRCDPISEHNRLYWYRQTLGQGPEFLTYFQNEAQLEKSRLLSDRFSAERPKGSFSTLEIQRTEQGDSAMYLCASSSTGIRGTEAFFGQGTRLTVV.

This clone was recorded once. The chain recombines TRBV11-2 with TRBJ2-5; a weak D match, TRBD2 (5 bases). Trimming cost V 2 bases and J 2 bases, with 15 bases left between them. The CDR3 runs 16 residues. CDR1 SGHAT and CDR2 FQNNGV come from the germline V gene. In nucleotides, the CDR3 is TGTGCCAGCAGCTTAAAGGGCCTGAAGCGGCAAGAGACCCAGTACTTC. Translation gives CASSLKGLKRQETQYF.

The CDR3 reads CASSFPPRGDWAYRNQPQHF. The DNA for the CDR3 is TGTGCCAGCAGTTTCCCACCGCGGGGAGATTGGGCTTATCGGAATCAGCCCCAGCATTTT. This rearrangement joins TRBV28 to TRBJ1-5; the D is unclear. Trimming stripped 3 bases from V and 4 bases from J, with 28 bases between. The CDR3 covers 20 residues. The germline V gene encodes CDR1 MDHEN and CDR2 SYDVKM.

This CDR3 is CASFTGNRGHYEQYF. DNA of the CDR3: TGTGCCAGCTTTACCGGGAACAGGGGGCACTACGAGCAGTACTTC. The V gene is TRBV2, the J gene TRBJ2-7; 9 bases line up with TRBD1. The junction had 11 bases not matched to a gene; V was cut back by 8 bases and J by 3 bases. The CDR3 is 15 amino acids. Germline CDR1 and CDR2: SNHLY and FYNNEI.

This chain links TRBV19 with TRBJ2-1; TRBD1 is a possible D gene (5 bases). Germline-derived CDR1 and CDR2 are LNHDA and SQIVND (reference sequence). V lost 7 bases, J lost 0 bases, and 16 bases lay in between. The CDR3 runs 16 residues. The CDR3 coding sequence is TGTGCCAGTAAAGGGGCAGGACCCAGCTCCTACAATGAGCAGTTCTTC. As protein: CASKGAGPSSYNEQFF.

This chain connects TRBV4-1 to TRBJ2-2; TRBD2 matches 7 bases. The V and J ends lost 4 bases and 6 bases, in that order; junction bases with no gene match: 5. The V gene's germline CDR1 is MGHRA and CDR2 YSYEKL. The CDR3 totals 14 residues. CDR3 protein: CASSRGGGAGELFF. The CDR3 nucleotides read TGCGCCAGCAGCCGGGGGGGTGGGGCCGGGGAGCTGTTTTTT.

The chain couples TRBV28 to TRBJ2-4, with 7 bases lining up with TRBD1. The CDR3 contains 17 residues. In germline, CDR1 is MDHEN, CDR2 SYDVKM. Losses at the gene ends were 6 bases for V and 5 bases for J; bases not matched to a gene: 16. CDR3 nucleotides: TGTGCCAGCAGCCCCCCCAGGCAGGGGGTTGCGCAAAACATTCAGTACTTC. Encoded protein: CASSPPRQGVAQNIQYF.

The rearrangement links TRBV30 to TRBJ2-5; no definite D call. This CDR3 region has 14 residues. Trimming removed 2 bases at V and 1 base at J, with 11 bases between. Germline assignment: CDR1 GTSNPN and CDR2 SVGIG (reference sequence). The CDR3 here is CAWSSGRLQETQYF. The CDR3 nucleotides are TGTGCCTGGAGTTCCGGAAGACTCCAAGAGACCCAGTACTTC. Combining the CDR3 with reference TRBV30 and TRBJ2-5 gives the whole variable domain SQTIHQWPATLVQPVGSPLSLECTVEGTSNPNLYWYRQAAGRGLQLLFYSVGIGQISSEVPQNLSASRPQDRQFILSSKKLLLSDSGFYLCAWSSGRLQETQYFGPGTRLLVL.

This chain connects TRBV5-4 to TRBJ2-1; D may be TRBD2 (5 bases). Deletions cut 0 bases from V and 10 bases from J, with 5 bases between. The CDR3 spans 11 residues. Germline-derived CDR1 and CDR2 are SGHNT and YYREEE (reference sequence). DNA for the CDR3: TGTGCCAGCAGCTTGGAGCGGGAGCAGTTCTTC. It encodes CASSLEREQFF.

Only a few counts were recorded for this clone. The V gene is TRBV27, the J gene TRBJ1-2; 11 bases are shared with TRBD1. V trimming: 4 bases; J trimming: 4 bases; junction bases outside the gene matches: 2. Germline-derived CDR1 and CDR2 are MNHEY and SMNVEV (reference sequence). The CDR3 is 14 residues long. The CDR3 protein is CASSWTGGGYGYTF. Written as DNA, the CDR3 is TGTGCCAGCAGTTGGACAGGGGGCGGCTATGGCTACACCTTC.